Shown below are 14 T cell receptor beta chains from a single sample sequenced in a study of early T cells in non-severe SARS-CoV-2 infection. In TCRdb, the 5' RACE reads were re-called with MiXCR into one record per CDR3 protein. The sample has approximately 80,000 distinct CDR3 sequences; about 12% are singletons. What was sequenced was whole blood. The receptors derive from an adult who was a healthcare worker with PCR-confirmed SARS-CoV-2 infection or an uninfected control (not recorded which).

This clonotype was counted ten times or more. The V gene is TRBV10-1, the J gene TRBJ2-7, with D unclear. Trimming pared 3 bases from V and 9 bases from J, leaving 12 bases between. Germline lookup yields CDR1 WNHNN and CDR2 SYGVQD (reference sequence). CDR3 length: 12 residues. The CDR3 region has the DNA TGCGCCAGCAGTGATGGGATCCTCGGGCAGTACTTC. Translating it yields CASSDGILGQYF.

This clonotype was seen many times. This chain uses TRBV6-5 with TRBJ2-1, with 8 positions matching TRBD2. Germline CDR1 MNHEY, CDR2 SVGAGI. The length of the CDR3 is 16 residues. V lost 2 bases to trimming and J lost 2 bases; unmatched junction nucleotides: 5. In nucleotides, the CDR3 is TGTGCCAGCAGTTACATGGCGGGAGGAGCCTACAATGAGCAGTTCTTC. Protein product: CASSYMAGGAYNEQFF.

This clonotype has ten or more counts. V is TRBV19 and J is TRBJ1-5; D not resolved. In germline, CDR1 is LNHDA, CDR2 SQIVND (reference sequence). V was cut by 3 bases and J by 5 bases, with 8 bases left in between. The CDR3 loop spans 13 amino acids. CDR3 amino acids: CASSIGRDQPQHF. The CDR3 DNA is TGTGCCAGTAGTATTGGGCGCGATCAGCCCCAGCATTTT.

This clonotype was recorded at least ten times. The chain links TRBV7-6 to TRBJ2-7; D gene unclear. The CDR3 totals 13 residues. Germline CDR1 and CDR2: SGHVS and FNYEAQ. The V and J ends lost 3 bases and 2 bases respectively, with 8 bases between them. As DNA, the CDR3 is TGTGCCAGCAGCTTTGGACGGACCTACGAGCAGTACTTC. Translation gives CASSFGRTYEQYF.

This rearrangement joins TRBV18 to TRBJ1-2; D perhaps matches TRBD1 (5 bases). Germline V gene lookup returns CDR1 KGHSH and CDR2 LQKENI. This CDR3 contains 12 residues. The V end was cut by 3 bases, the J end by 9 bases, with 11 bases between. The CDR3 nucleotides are TGTGCCAGCTCACCGGAGGGGTCCAGCTACACCTTC. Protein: CASSPEGSSYTF.

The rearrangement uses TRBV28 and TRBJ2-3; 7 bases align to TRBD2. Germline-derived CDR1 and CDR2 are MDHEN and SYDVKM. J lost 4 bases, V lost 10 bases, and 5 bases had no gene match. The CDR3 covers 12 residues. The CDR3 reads CATFGGADTQYF. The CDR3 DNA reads TGTGCCACCTTTGGGGGGGCAGATACGCAGTATTTT.

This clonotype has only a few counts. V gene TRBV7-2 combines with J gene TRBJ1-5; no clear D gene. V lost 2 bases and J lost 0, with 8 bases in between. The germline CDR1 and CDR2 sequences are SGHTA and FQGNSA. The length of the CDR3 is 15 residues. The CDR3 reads CASSLHGYSNQPQHF. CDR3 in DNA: TGTGCCAGCAGCTTACATGGTTATAGCAATCAGCCCCAGCATTTT.

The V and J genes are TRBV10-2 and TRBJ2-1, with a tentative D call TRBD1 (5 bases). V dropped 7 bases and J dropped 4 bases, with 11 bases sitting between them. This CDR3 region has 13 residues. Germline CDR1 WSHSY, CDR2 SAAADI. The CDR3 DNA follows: TGCGCCAGCATGGGGCTCATTTACAATGAGCAGTTCTTC. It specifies CASMGLIYNEQFF.

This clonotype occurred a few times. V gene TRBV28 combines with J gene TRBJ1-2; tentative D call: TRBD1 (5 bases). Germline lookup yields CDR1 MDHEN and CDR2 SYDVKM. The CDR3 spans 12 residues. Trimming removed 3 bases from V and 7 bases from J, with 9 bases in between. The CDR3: CASSFRTSGYTF. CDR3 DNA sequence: TGTGCCAGCAGTTTCCGGACATCTGGCTACACCTTC.

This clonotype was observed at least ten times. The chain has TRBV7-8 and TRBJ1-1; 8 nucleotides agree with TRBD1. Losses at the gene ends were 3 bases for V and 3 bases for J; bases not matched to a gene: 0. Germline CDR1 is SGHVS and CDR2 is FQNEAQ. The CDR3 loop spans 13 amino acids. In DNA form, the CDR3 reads TGTGCCAGCAGCTTGACAGGGGACACTGAAGCTTTCTTT. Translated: CASSLTGDTEAFF.

The CDR3 is CASSLKTGTGEETQYF. For the CDR3, the DNA is TGTGCCAGCAGCTTGAAGACCGGGACAGGGGAAGAGACCCAGTACTTC. V and J are TRBV5-4 and TRBJ2-5; 10 nucleotides match TRBD1. V gave up 1 base and J gave up 3 bases; unmatched junction bases: 6. The germline CDR1 and CDR2 sequences are SGHNT and YYREEE (reference sequence). The CDR3 is made up of 16 amino acids.

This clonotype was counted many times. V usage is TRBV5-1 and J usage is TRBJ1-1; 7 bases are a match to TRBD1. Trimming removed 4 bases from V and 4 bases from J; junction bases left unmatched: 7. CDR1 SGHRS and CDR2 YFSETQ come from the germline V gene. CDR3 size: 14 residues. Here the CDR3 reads CASSPTRQGTEAFF. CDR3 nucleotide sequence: TGCGCCAGCAGCCCTACACGACAGGGCACTGAAGCTTTCTTT.

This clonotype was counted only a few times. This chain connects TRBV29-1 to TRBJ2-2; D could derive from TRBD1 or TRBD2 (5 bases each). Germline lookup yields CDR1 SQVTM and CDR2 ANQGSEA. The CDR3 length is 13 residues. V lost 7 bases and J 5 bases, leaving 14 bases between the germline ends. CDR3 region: CSAVTGGTGELFF. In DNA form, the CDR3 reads TGCAGCGCCGTCACTGGGGGAACCGGGGAGCTGTTTTTT.

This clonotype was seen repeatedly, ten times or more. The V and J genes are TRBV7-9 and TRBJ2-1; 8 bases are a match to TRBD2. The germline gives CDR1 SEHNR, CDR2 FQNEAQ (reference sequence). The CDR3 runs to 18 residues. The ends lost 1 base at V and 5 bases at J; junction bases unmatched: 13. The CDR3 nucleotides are TGTGCCAGCAGCTTAGGGTGGGCGGCGGGAGGATTTCACAATGAGCAGTTCTTC. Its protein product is CASSLGWAAGGFHNEQFF. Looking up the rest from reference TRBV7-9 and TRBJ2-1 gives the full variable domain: DTGVSQNPRHKITKRGQNVTFRCDPISEHNRLYWYRQTLGQGPEFLTYFQNEAQLEKSRLLSDRFSAERPKGSFSTLEIQRTEQGDSAMYLCASSLGWAAGGFHNEQFFGPGTRLTVL.